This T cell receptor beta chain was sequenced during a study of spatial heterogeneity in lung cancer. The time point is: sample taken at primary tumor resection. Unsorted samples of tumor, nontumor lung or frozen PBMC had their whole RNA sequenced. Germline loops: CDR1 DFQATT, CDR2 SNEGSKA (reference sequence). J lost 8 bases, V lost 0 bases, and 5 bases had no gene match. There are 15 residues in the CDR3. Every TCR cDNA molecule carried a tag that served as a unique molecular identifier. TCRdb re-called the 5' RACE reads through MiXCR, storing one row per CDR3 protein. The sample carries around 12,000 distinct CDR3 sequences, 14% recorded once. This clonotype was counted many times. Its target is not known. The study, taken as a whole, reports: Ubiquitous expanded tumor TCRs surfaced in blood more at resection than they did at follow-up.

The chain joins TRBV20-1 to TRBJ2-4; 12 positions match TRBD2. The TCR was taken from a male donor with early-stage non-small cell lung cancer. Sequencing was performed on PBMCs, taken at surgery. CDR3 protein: CSARDRTSGMYIQYF. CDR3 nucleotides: TGCAGTGCTAGAGACCGGACTAGCGGGATGTACATTCAGTACTTC.